This T cell receptor beta chain was retrieved from a study of tumor-infiltrating lymphocytes in primary liver carcinoma. The wider study: Samples returned roughly 3.5 to 7.5 million productive TCRbeta reads each. Read depth did not differ significantly between tissue types.

From 500 ng total RNA, TCR beta cDNA was generated with a primer in the constant region. Slightly modified ARM-PCR served as the procedure for the TCR beta libraries. These libraries came from three rounds of nested multiplex PCR. In the first two PCR rounds, TRBV1-TRBV30 forward primers were paired with a C-beta reverse primer, and each round lasted approximately 9 cycles. TCRdb fed the multiplex PCR reads into MiXCR, producing one record per CDR3 protein. The data show 120,000 or so distinct CDR3 sequences, with 50% to 65% seen just once and around 8.5% held by the top ten. Scientists recovered RNA and DNA together from around 20-30 mg of unsorted bulk tissue. Sampling targeted five separate regions of each tumor, which included the tumor centre. The CDR3 extends over 13 amino acids. Germline lookup yields CDR1 SGHAT and CDR2 FQNNGV. V lost 4 bases and J lost 7; bases outside the gene matches: 7.

The receptor was derived from a woman aged 60 to 75 with primary liver carcinoma and hepatitis B virus infection. V usage is TRBV11-2 and J usage is TRBJ2-7, with 7 nucleotides matching TRBD2. The sample comprised liver tumor tissue from sampling region 1. Stated subset: tumor region T1, superior pole. CDR3 sequence reads: CASSWTRGSEQYF. The CDR3 DNA is TGTGCCAGCAGCTGGACTAGAGGGAGTGAGCAGTACTTC.